There are a few counts of the clone carrying this T cell receptor beta chain. The CDR3 runs to 14 residues. The germline CDR1 and CDR2 sequences are MNHEY and SMNVEV (reference sequence). V was shortened by 9 bases and J by 5 bases, with 19 bases between the two germline ends. This entry is derived from a study of early T cells in non-severe SARS-CoV-2 infection. TCRdb recomputed calls from the 5' RACE reads with MiXCR, one row per CDR3 protein. This sample carries 25,000 to 35,000 distinct CDR3 sequences, approximately 6% of them seen once, and the ten largest clones take about an eighth. Sequencing was done on a sample of whole blood. This TCR was sampled from an adult who was a healthcare worker with PCR-confirmed SARS-CoV-2 infection or an uninfected control (not recorded which). The genes are TRBV27 and TRBJ1-1; D possibly corresponds to TRBD1 (6 bases). CDR3 protein: CASKGGARGTEAFF. As DNA, the CDR3 is TGTGCCAGTAAGGGCGGGGCCAGGGGAACTGAAGCTTTCTTT.